The 17 T cell receptor beta chains below come from one sample, sequenced in a study of T cell responses to AZD1222 COVID-19 vaccine. The assay was immunoSEQ multiplex PCR, and TCRdb's table has in-frame clones only and misses some. The data hold about 140,000 clones, with around 90% observed a single time. This material consisted of peripheral blood, taken on day 0 of AZD1222 vaccination. Receptors originate from an adult in good health.

The chain uses TRBV5-5 and TRBJ2-7; maybe TRBD2 (5 bases). There are 16 residues in the CDR3. V lost 2 bases, J lost 3 bases, and 18 bases lay in between. Germline-derived CDR1 and CDR2 are SGHKS and YYEKEE (reference sequence). In DNA form, the CDR3 reads TGTGCCAGCAGCTTTCCCCCTTGGCGGGTCAACTACGAGCAGTACTTC. Its translation: CASSFPPWRVNYEQYF.

This clone was observed a few times. CDR3 nucleotide sequence: TGCGCCAGCAGCCAAGGAGGGACAGGGCTGCACGAGCAGTACTTC. Translated, it gives CASSQGGTGLHEQYF. This rearrangement joins TRBV4-1 to TRBJ2-7; 9 nucleotides align to TRBD1. V shed 1 base and J 5 bases; nucleotides not matched to a gene: 6. The CDR3 is 15 residues long. Germline CDR1 reads MGHRA; CDR2 reads YSYEKL.

This chain uses TRBV11-3 with TRBJ2-5; TRBD2 aligns across 7 bases. With V trimmed by 0 bases and J by 4 bases, 5 bases remained unmatched. The CDR3 runs 15 residues. Germline assignment: CDR1 SGHNT and CDR2 YENEEA. Here the CDR3 reads CASSLDEGGGETQYF. In DNA form, the CDR3 reads TGTGCCAGCAGCTTAGACGAGGGCGGGGGAGAGACCCAGTACTTC.

The gene calls are TRBV15 and TRBJ1-4, with 11 positions matching TRBD1. Germline V CDR1 and CDR2: LNHNV, YYDKDF (reference sequence). The CDR3 length is 18 residues. V lost 4 bases to trimming and J lost 7 bases; unmatched junction nucleotides: 14. CDR3 coding DNA: TGTGCCACCAGCAACCTCGGACAGGGGGCCTTTTCGGGTGAAAAACTGTTTTTT. Residues: CATSNLGQGAFSGEKLFF.

The chain links TRBV7-2 to TRBJ2-3; D is possibly TRBD2 (5 bases). This CDR3 has 14 amino acids. Trimming left V 0 bases short and J 4 bases short, with 8 bases between. CDR1 and CDR2 (germline): SGHTA, FQGNSA. CDR3 in amino acids: CASSLAGVSDTQYF. The CDR3 DNA sequence: TGTGCCAGCAGCTTAGCGGGAGTATCAGATACGCAGTATTTT. The full variable domain, rest sourced from reference TRBV7-2 and TRBJ2-3, is GAGVSQSPSNKVTEKGKDVELRCDPISGHTALYWYRQSLGQGLEFLIYFQGNSAPDKSGLPSDRFSAERTGGSVSTLTIQRTQQEDSAVYLCASSLAGVSDTQYFGPGTRLTVL.

This rearrangement joins TRBV6-5 to TRBJ1-5; D unresolved. This CDR3 region has 14 residues. Trimming left V 6 bases short and J 4 bases short, with 13 bases between. The germline CDR1 and CDR2 sequences are MNHEY and SVGAGI. The CDR3 loop is CASSPIGENQPQHF. CDR3 sequence (DNA): TGTGCCAGCAGCCCCATTGGGGAGAATCAGCCCCAGCATTTT.

This chain links TRBV27 with TRBJ1-1, with D hard to call. In germline, CDR1 is MNHEY, CDR2 SMNVEV (reference sequence). Trimming took 3 bases from V and 13 from J, leaving 15 bases between them. CDR3 length: 12 amino acids. The CDR3 DNA reads TGTGCCAGCAGTTTCCGGCCCGATCGGTTTTTCTTT. Residues: CASSFRPDRFFF.

V is TRBV19 and J is TRBJ2-1, with unresolved D. There are 14 residues in the CDR3. Germline CDR1 is LNHDA and CDR2 is SQIVND (reference sequence). V lost 4 bases and J lost 7, with 14 bases in between. The DNA for the CDR3 is TGTGCCAGTAGTAATTCTCCTGTCTCTAATGAGCAGTTCTTC. Translated: CASSNSPVSNEQFF.

This chain uses TRBV7-2 with TRBJ1-1; D is ambiguous. The CDR3 is made up of 12 amino acids. CDR1 is SGHTA, CDR2 FQGNSA, per germline. Between the trimmed V and J ends, which lost 1 base and 9 bases, there was a span of 9 bases. CDR3 nucleotides: TGTGCCAGCAGCTTAGTAAGTCCGAAAGCTTTCTTT. It codes for CASSLVSPKAFF. Drawing the rest from reference TRBV7-2 and TRBJ1-1, the complete variable domain is GAGVSQSPSNKVTEKGKDVELRCDPISGHTALYWYRQSLGQGLEFLIYFQGNSAPDKSGLPSDRFSAERTGGSVSTLTIQRTQQEDSAVYLCASSLVSPKAFFGQGTRLTVV.

This clone was detected only once. The chain joins TRBV2 to TRBJ1-3; D call uncertain. CDR1 SNHLY and CDR2 FYNNEI come from the germline V gene. Trimming pared 6 bases from V and 0 bases from J, leaving 12 bases between. This CDR3 comprises 15 residues. This chain's CDR3 is CASREGRSSGNTIYF. CDR3 coding DNA: TGTGCCAGCAGGGAGGGCAGGAGCTCTGGAAACACCATATATTTT.

V and J are TRBV3-1 (or the pseudogene TRBV3-2) and TRBJ2-3, with a tentative D call TRBD2 (6 bases). The length of the CDR3 is 13 residues. The V end was cut by 7 bases, the J end by 6 bases, with 14 bases between. Germline loops: CDR1 LGHDT, CDR2 YNNKEL (reference sequence). The CDR3 coding sequence is TGTGCCAGCAAAGGGACTTGGGTGGATACGCAGTATTTT. It is translated as CASKGTWVDTQYF.

The chain combines TRBV3-1 (or the pseudogene TRBV3-2) with TRBJ1-2, with D perhaps matching TRBD1 (5 bases). From germline, CDR1 is LGHDT and CDR2 YNNKEL (reference sequence). Trimming stripped 0 bases from V and 6 bases from J, with 20 bases between. The length of the CDR3 is 17 residues. Here the CDR3 DNA reads TGTGCCAGCAGCCAAGAACCGACAACTATAAGAGGGGATGGCTACACCTTC. Protein product: CASSQEPTTIRGDGYTF.

The sample holds a few counts of this clone. V gene TRBV27 combines with J gene TRBJ1-1; tentatively, D is TRBD1 (6 bases). Germline CDR1 and CDR2: MNHEY and SMNVEV (reference sequence). The ends were cut back, 6 bases at V and 11 bases at J, with 16 bases in the middle. The CDR3 is 12 amino acids. The CDR3 loop reads CASSTFGGPAFF. CDR3 DNA sequence: TGTGCCAGCAGCACCTTCGGGGGGCCCGCTTTCTTT.

The chain employs TRBV3-1 (or the pseudogene TRBV3-2) and TRBJ1-1; no clear D gene. From germline, CDR1 is LGHDT and CDR2 YNNKEL (reference sequence). V was trimmed by 1 base and J by 5 bases, leaving 17 bases between them. CDR3 length: 16 amino acids. The DNA for the CDR3 is TGTGCCAGCAGCCAAGCCCACTTCCACACCAGGACTGAAGCTTTCTTT. It translates to CASSQAHFHTRTEAFF.

The rearrangement links TRBV24-1 to TRBJ1-2; D not certain. The CDR3 spans 10 residues. Germline V gene data show CDR1 as KGHDR and CDR2 as SFDVKD. V lost 11 bases, J lost 5 bases, and 8 bases lay in between. CDR3 DNA sequence: TGTGCCAGAGACGGGTATGGCTACACCTTC. Protein sequence: CARDGYGYTF.

The chain links TRBV6-5 to TRBJ1-5, with D possibly matching TRBD1 (5 bases). V shed 2 bases and J shed 4 bases, with 6 bases lying between them. CDR3 size: 13 residues. Germline values: CDR1 MNHEY, CDR2 SVGAGI. The CDR3 nucleotides are TGTGCCAGCAGTTACAAGGGGAATCAGCCCCAGCATTTT. It encodes CASSYKGNQPQHF.

This chain joins TRBV28 and TRBJ1-2; possibly TRBD1 for D (5 bases). Germline CDR1 reads MDHEN; CDR2 reads SYDVKM. V was cut by 2 bases and J by 8 bases, with 12 bases left in between. The CDR3 totals 13 residues. The CDR3 sequence: CASSLGRADGYTF. The CDR3 DNA reads as TGTGCCAGCAGTTTAGGCAGGGCAGACGGCTACACCTTC.